The clone carrying this T cell receptor (beta chain) was observed many times. This CDR3 spans 15 amino acids. V lost 5 bases to trimming and J lost 9 bases; unmatched junction nucleotides: 10. Germline loops: CDR1 PRHDT, CDR2 FYEKMQ (reference sequence). Specified time point: newly diagnosed GD, antithyroid drugs for less than 3 months. PBMCs provided the RNA from which the TCR library was made. These data belong to a study of regulatory T cells in long-lasting Graves disease. The authors built TCR beta libraries using iRepertoire HTBI primers and Arm-PCR of CDR3 regions. TCRdb re-analysed the multiplex PCR reads in MiXCR, keeping a single row per CDR3 protein. The table records about half a million distinct CDR3 sequences, around 12% of them present only once. These sequences were also reported in another study, on T cells in Graves' hyperthyroidism and ophthalmopathy.

The TCR sequence derives from a woman aged 25 to 39 with Graves disease. The rearrangement links TRBV13 to TRBJ2-2; 9 bases line up with TRBD2. The sequenced sample was peripheral blood mononuclear cells (PBMCs), obtained at new diagnosis, from a patient treated with antithyroid drugs. The chain's CDR3 is CASSPRTSVSRELFF. DNA for the CDR3: TGTGCCAGCAGCCCCCGGACTAGCGTGAGTAGGGAGCTGTTTTTT.